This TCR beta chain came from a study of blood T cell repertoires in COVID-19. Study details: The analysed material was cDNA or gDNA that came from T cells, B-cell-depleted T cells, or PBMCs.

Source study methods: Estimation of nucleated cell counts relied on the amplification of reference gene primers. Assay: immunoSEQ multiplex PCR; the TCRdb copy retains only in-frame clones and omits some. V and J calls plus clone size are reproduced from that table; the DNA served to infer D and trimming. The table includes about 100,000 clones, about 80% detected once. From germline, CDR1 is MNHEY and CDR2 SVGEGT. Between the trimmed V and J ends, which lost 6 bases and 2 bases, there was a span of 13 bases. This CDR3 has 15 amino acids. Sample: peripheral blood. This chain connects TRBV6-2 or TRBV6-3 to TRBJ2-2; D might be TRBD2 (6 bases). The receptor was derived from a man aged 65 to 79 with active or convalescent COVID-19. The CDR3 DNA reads TGTGCCAGCAGCCGAGCCGGGGGAAACACCGGGGAGCTGTTTTTT. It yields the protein CASSRAGGNTGELFF.